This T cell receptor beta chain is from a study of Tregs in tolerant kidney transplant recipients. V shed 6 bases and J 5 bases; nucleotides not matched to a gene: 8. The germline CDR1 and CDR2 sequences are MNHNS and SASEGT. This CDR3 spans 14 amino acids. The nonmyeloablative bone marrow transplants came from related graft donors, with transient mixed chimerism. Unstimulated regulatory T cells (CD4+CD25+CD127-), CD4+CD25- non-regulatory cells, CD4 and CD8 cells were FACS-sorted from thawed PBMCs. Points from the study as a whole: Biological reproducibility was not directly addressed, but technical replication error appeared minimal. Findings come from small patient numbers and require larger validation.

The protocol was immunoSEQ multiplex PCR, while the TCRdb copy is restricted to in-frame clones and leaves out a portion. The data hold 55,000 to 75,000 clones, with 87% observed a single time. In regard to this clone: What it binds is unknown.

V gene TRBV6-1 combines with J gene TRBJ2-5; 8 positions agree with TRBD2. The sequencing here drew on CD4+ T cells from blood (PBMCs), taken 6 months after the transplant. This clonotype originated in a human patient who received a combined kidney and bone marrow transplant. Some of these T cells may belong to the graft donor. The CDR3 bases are TGTGCCAGCAGCCCTAGCGGGTGGGGGGAGACCCAGTACTTC. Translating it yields CASSPSGWGETQYF.